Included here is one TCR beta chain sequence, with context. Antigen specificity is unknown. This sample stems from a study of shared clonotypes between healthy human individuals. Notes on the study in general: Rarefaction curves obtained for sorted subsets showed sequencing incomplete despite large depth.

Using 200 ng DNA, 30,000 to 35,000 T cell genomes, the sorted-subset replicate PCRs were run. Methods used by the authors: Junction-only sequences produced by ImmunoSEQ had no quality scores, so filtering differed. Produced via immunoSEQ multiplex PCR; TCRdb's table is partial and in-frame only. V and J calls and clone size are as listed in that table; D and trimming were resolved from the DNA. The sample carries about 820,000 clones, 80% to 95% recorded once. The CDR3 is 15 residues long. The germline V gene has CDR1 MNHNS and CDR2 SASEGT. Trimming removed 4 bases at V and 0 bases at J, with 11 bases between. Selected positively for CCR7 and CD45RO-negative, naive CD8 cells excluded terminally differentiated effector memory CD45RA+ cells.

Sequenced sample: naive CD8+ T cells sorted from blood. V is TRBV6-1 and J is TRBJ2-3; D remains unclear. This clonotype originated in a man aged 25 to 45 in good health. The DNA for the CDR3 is TGTGCCAGCAGTGGATGGGCGGATAGCACAGATACGCAGTATTTT. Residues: CASSGWADSTDTQYF.